The clone carrying this T cell receptor (beta chain) was counted only a few times. Its antigen is undetermined. Germline V gene lookup returns CDR1 SGHVS and CDR2 FQNEAQ. The junction had 11 bases not matched to a gene; V was cut back by 3 bases and J by 0 bases. The CDR3 has 18 amino acids. These data originate in a study of T-cell memory formation after mild COVID-19. Study-wide background: Largely donor-specific TCR clusters were found.

TCR alpha and TCR beta cDNA libraries carrying sample barcodes and UMIs came from 5'RACE with constant-segment primers. TCRdb recomputed calls from the 5' RACE reads with MiXCR, one row per CDR3 protein. Of fewer than 200,000 distinct CDR3 sequences listed, roughly 20% were seen once; the top ten hold 3.5% to 5%. Study-level results: Pre-infection memory already had some responding clones, implying cross-reactive memory joined. Mainly in CM and EM were contracting CD4+ clones; CD8+ were in EMRA.

The material sequenced was PBMCs or a T cell subset sorted from them (not recorded which). The rearrangement uses TRBV7-8 and TRBJ2-4; 7 positions match TRBD1. This TCR was recovered from a man in his late teens or twenties who had mild COVID-19 (a few samples of this study predate the infection). Cell type and time point are not known. The CDR3 here is CASSFRPGTALAKNIQYF. In nucleotides, the CDR3 is TGTGCCAGCAGCTTTCGGCCGGGGACAGCTCTAGCCAAAAACATTCAGTACTTC.